This TCR beta chain was recovered during a study of graft-versus-host responses after intestinal transplantation. Study in general: All recipients were given anti-thymocyte globulin induction, and tacrolimus and steroids were then administered for 3 to 4 years.

Sequencing was performed with immunoSEQ multiplex PCR; in TCRdb, only in-frame clones are kept and a portion is missing. The repertoire holds 90,000 to 150,000 clones, 80% to 95% seen once, with 0.095% to 0.15% in the top ten. Points from the study as a whole: Researchers found peak circulating GvH clone levels linked to early post-transplant HvG declines.

This clone was picked up one time. What it recognizes is unknown. The CDR3 extends over 14 amino acids. V was clipped by 6 bases and J by 7 bases, with 18 bases between them. CDR1 is LNHDA and CDR2 is SQIVND in the germline V gene (reference sequence). The sequencing used unstimulated CD4+ T cells sorted from spleen or lymph node cells, collected before intestinal transplant. The sequence was obtained from a human donor who received an intestinal transplant. The chain employs TRBV19 and TRBJ1-1, with D perhaps TRBD1 (6 bases). The CDR3 DNA is TGTGCCAGTAGGGATACAGGGACCACAGGTGAAGCTTTCTTT. It specifies CASRDTGTTGEAFF.